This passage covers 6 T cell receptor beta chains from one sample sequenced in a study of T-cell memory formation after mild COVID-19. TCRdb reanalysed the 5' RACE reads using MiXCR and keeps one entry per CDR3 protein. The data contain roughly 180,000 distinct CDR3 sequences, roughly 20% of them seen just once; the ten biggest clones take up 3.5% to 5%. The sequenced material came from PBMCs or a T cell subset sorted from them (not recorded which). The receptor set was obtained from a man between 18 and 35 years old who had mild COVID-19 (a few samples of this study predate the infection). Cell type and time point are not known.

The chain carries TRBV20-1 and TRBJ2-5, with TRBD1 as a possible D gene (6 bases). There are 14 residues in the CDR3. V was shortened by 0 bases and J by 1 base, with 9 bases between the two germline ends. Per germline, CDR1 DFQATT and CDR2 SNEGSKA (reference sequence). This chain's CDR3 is CSARDEGGQETQYF. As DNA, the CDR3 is TGCAGTGCTAGAGATGAAGGGGGCCAAGAGACCCAGTACTTC.

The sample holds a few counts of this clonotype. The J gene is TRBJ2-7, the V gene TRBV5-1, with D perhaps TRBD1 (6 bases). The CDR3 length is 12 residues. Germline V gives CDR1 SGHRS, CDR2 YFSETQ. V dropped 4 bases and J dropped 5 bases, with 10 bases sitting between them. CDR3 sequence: CASSTQGHEQYF. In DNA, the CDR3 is TGCGCCAGCAGCACACAGGGCCACGAGCAGTACTTC.

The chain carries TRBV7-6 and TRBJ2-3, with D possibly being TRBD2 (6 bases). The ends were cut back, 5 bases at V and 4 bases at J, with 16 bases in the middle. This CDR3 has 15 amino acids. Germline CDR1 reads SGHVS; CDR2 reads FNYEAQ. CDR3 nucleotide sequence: TGTGCCAGCAGCCGCAGTCTAGCGAGCGCAGATACGCAGTATTTT. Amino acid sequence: CASSRSLASADTQYF.

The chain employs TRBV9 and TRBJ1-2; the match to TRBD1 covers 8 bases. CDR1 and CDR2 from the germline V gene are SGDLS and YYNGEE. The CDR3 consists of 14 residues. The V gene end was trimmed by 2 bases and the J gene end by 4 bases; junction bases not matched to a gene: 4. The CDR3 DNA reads TGTGCCAGCAGCGTCGAGGACAGGGTCTATGGCTACACCTTC. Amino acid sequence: CASSVEDRVYGYTF.

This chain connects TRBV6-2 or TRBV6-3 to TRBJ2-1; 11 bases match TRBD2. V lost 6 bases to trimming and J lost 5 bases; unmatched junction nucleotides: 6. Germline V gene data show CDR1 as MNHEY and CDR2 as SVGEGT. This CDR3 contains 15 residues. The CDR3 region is CASSKLAGVNNEQFF. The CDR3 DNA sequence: TGTGCCAGCAGCAAACTAGCGGGGGTCAACAATGAGCAGTTCTTC.

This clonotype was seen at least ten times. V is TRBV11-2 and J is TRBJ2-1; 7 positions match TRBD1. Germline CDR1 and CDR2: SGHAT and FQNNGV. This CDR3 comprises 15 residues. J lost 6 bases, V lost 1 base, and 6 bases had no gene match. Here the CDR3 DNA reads TGTGCCAGCAGCTTAGGGTGGACAGGTATCAATGAGCAGTTCTTC. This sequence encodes CASSLGWTGINEQFF.